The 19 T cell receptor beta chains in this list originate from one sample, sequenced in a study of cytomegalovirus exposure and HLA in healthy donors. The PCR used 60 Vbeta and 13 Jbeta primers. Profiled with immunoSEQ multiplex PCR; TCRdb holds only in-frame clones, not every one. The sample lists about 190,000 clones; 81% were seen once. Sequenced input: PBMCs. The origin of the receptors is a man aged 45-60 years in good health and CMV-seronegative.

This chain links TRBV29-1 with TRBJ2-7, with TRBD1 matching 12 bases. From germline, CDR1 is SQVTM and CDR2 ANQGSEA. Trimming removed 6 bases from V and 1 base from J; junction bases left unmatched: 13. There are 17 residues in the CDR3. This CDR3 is CSVSGTGGAWASYEQYF. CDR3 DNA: TGCAGCGTGTCCGGGACAGGGGGCGCTTGGGCGTCCTACGAGCAGTACTTC.

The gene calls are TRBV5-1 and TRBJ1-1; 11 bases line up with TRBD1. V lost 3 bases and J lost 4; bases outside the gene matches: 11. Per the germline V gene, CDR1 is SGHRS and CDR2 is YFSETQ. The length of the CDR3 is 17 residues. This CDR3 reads CASSWGGTGGVGTEAFF. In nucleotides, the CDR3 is TGCGCCAGCAGCTGGGGAGGGACAGGGGGAGTGGGCACTGAAGCTTTCTTT.

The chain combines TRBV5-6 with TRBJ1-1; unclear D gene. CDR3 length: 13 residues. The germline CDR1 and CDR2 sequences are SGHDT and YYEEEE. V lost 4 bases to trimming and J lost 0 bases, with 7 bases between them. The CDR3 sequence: CASSPQMNTEAFF. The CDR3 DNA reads TGTGCCAGCAGCCCCCAGATGAACACTGAAGCTTTCTTT.

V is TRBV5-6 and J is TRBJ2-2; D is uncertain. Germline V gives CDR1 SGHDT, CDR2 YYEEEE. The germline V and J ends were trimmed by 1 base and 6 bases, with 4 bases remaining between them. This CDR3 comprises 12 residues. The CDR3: CASSLSAGELFF. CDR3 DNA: TGTGCCAGCAGCTTGAGCGCCGGGGAGCTGTTTTTT.

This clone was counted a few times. The CDR3 region has the DNA TGCGCCAGCAGCAACCAAGGGAGCCACGAGCAGTACTTC. This encodes CASSNQGSHEQYF. V usage is TRBV5-1 and J usage is TRBJ2-7, with a possible D match to TRBD2 (5 bases). The CDR3 consists of 13 residues. CDR1 and CDR2 (germline): SGHRS, YFSETQ. V dropped 4 bases and J dropped 5 bases, with 13 bases sitting between them.

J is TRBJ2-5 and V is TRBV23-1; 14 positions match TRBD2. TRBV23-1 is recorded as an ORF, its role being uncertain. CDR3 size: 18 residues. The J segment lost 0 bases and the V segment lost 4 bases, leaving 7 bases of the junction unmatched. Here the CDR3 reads CASSLRRLAGGYQETQYF. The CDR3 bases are TGCGCCAGCAGTCTACGAAGACTAGCGGGGGGGTACCAAGAGACCCAGTACTTC.

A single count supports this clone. Here the CDR3 DNA reads TGTGCCAGCAGCAACAGGGGGCCTGAGACCCAGTACTTC. Translation gives CASSNRGPETQYF. The chain is built from TRBV7-2 and TRBJ2-5; 9 nucleotides agree with TRBD1. The CDR3 consists of 13 residues. V was clipped by 5 bases and J by 5 bases; unmatched bases: 3. CDR1 and CDR2 (germline): SGHTA, FQGNSA.

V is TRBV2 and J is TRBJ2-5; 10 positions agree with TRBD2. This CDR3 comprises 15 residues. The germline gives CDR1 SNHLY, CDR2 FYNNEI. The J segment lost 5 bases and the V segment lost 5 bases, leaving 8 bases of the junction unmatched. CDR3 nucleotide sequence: TGTGCCAGCAGTAGCGGGGGGGACAAGAAGGAGACCCAGTACTTC. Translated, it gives CASSSGGDKKETQYF.

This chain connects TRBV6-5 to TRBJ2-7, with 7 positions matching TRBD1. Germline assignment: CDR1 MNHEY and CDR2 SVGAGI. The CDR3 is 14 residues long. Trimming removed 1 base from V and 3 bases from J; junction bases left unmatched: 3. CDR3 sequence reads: CASSYWGQIYEQYF. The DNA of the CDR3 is TGTGCCAGCAGTTACTGGGGACAGATCTACGAGCAGTACTTC.

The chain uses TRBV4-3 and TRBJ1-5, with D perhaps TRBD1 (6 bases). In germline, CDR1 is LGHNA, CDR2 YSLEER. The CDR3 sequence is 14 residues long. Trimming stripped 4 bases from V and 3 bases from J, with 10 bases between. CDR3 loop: CASSPGQTNQPQHF. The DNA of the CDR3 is TGCGCCAGCAGCCCTGGACAGACCAATCAGCCCCAGCATTTT.

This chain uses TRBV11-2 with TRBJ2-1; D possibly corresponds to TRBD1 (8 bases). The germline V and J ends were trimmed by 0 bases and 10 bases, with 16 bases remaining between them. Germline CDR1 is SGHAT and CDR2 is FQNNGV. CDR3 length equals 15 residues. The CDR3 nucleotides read TGTGCCAGCAGCTTAGACGACAGGGGAGCGGGGGAGCAGTTCTTC. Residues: CASSLDDRGAGEQFF.

The CDR3: CASSWDRNSPLHF. In DNA, the CDR3 is TGTGCCAGCAGTTGGGACAGGAATTCACCCCTCCACTTT. The chain recombines TRBV5-5 with TRBJ1-6; 8 bases align to TRBD1. Germline V gene data show CDR1 as SGHKS and CDR2 as YYEKEE (reference sequence). The CDR3 runs to 13 residues. The V and J ends lost 5 bases and 7 bases, in that order; junction bases with no gene match: 2.

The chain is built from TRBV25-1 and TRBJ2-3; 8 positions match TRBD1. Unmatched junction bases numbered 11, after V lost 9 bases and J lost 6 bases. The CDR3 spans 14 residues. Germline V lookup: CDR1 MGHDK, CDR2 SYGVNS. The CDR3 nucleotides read TGTGCCAGAGACACAGCCAGGGGGCGGGATACGCAGTATTTT. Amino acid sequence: CARDTARGRDTQYF.

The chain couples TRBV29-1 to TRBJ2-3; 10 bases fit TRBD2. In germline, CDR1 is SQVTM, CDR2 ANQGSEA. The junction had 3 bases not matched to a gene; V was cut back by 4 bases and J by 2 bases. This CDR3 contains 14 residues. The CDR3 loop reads CSVASGGFTDTQYF. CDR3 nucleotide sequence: TGCAGCGTTGCTAGCGGGGGCTTCACAGATACGCAGTATTTT.

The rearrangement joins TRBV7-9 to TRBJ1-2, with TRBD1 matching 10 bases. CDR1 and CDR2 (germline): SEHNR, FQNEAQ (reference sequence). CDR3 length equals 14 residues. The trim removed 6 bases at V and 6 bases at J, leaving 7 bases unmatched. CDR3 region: CASSGGTGAHGYTF. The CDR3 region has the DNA TGTGCCAGCAGTGGGGGGACAGGGGCTCATGGCTACACCTTC.

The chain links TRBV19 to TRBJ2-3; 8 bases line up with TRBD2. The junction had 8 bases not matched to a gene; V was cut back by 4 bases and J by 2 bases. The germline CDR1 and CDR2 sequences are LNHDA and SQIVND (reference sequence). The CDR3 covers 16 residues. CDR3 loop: CASSNGLAGNTDTQYF. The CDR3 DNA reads TGTGCCAGTAGTAACGGACTAGCAGGAAACACAGATACGCAGTATTTT.

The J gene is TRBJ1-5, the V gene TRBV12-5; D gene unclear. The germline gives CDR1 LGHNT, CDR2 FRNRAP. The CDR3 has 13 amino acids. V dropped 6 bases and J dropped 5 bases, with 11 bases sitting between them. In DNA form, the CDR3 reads TGTGCTAGTGGAGGAGGGATCGATCAGCCCCAGCATTTT. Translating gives CASGGGIDQPQHF.

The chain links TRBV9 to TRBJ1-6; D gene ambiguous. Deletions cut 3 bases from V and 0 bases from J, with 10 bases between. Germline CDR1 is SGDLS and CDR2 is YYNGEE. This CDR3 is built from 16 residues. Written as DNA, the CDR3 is TGTGCCAGCAGCGAATTCGAGAGCTCCTATAATTCACCCCTCCACTTT. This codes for CASSEFESSYNSPLHF. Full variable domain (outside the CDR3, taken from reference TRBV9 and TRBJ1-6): DSGVTQTPKHLITATGQRVTLRCSPRSGDLSVYWYQQSLDQGLQFLIQYYNGEERAKGNILERFSAQQFPDLHSELNLSSLELGDSALYFCASSEFESSYNSPLHFGNGTRLTVT.

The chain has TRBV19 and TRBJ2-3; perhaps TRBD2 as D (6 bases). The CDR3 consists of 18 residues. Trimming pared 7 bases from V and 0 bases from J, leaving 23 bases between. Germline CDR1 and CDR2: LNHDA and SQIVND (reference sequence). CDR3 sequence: CASTSAGTLHNSTDTQYF. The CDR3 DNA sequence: TGTGCCAGTACTTCCGCTGGGACTCTCCATAATAGCACAGATACGCAGTATTTT.